The 18 T cell receptor beta chains reported below all come from one sample, sequenced in a study of OX40 agonist ivuxolimab in advanced cancers. Repertoires were generated with immunoSEQ multiplex PCR, while TCRdb's copy carries only in-frame clones and drops some. This table holds 40,000 to 55,000 clones, about four fifths found once. Sequencing used CD4+ or CD8+ T cells sorted from blood, obtained in a trial of the OX40 agonist ivuxolimab. These receptors were collected from an adult with an advanced solid tumor such as melanoma, head and neck, liver or kidney cancer.

V usage is TRBV29-1 and J usage is TRBJ1-1; D is perhaps TRBD1 (6 bases). The germline V gene encodes CDR1 SQVTM and CDR2 ANQGSEA. This CDR3 contains 13 residues. CDR3 sequence: CTGGAGMNTEAFF. The CDR3 region has the DNA TGCACCGGGGGGGCGGGAATGAACACTGAAGCTTTCTTT. Full variable domain (missing parts from reference TRBV29-1 and TRBJ1-1): SAVISQKPSRDICQRGTSLTIQCQVDSQVTMMFWYRQQPGQSLTLIATANQGSEATYESGFVIDKFPISRPNLTFSTLTVSNMSPEDSSIYLCTGGAGMNTEAFFGQGTRLTVV.

The chain links TRBV27 to TRBJ2-5; 7 bases map to TRBD1. Losses at the gene ends were 6 bases for V and 9 bases for J; bases not matched to a gene: 10. Germline V lookup: CDR1 MNHEY, CDR2 SMNVEV (reference sequence). This CDR3 spans 13 amino acids. The CDR3 DNA reads as TGTGCCAGCAGAAAAGGGGGCTTGGGGTCCCAGTACTTC. Encoded protein: CASRKGGLGSQYF.

The rearrangement links TRBV2 to TRBJ1-4; TRBD1 agrees at 8 bases. The trim removed 6 bases at V and 4 bases at J, leaving 4 bases unmatched. This CDR3 is 14 amino acids long. CDR1 and CDR2 from the germline V gene are SNHLY and FYNNEI. CDR3 amino acids: CASRGTGLNEKLFF. CDR3 nucleotide sequence: TGTGCCAGCAGGGGGACAGGTCTTAATGAAAAACTGTTTTTT.

The gene calls are TRBV10-3 and TRBJ2-7; no clear D gene. Germline V gives CDR1 ENHRY, CDR2 SYGVKD. CDR3 size: 13 residues. The ends were cut back, 5 bases at V and 3 bases at J, with 11 bases in the middle. Here the CDR3 reads CAISMVRNYEQYF. The CDR3 DNA sequence: TGTGCCATCAGTATGGTACGGAACTACGAGCAGTACTTC.

CDR3 in amino acids: CASSVSAGGFTGNTIYF. The CDR3 DNA is TGTGCCAGCAGCGTATCAGCCGGGGGCTTCACTGGAAACACCATATATTTT. V usage is TRBV9 and J usage is TRBJ1-3; a weak D match, TRBD1 (6 bases). The CDR3 sequence is 17 residues long. The germline V and J ends were trimmed by 1 base and 2 bases, with 16 bases remaining between them. CDR1 SGDLS and CDR2 YYNGEE come from the germline V gene.

V usage is TRBV7-9 and J usage is TRBJ1-2; maybe TRBD1 (5 bases). Germline V gene data show CDR1 as SEHNR and CDR2 as FQNEAQ (reference sequence). The CDR3 runs to 13 residues. Trimming took off 4 bases at V and 8 bases at J, with 14 bases between the two ends. CDR3 protein: CASSSEPRGGYTF. The CDR3 coding sequence is TGTGCCAGCAGCTCAGAACCACGGGGCGGCTACACCTTC.

This sequence joins TRBV6-5 and TRBJ1-3; no firm D call. The CDR3 runs to 13 residues. The V end was cut by 6 bases, the J end by 4 bases, with 10 bases between. The germline V gene encodes CDR1 MNHEY and CDR2 SVGAGI. The CDR3 DNA sequence: TGTGCCAGCAGCTCGACGGGGGGAAACACCATATATTTT. Residues: CASSSTGGNTIYF.

This chain links TRBV6-5 with TRBJ2-1; D unresolved. The V gene lost 4 bases and the J gene lost 8 bases, with 18 bases spanning the gap. The CDR3 sequence is 15 residues long. Germline V CDR1 and CDR2: MNHEY, SVGAGI. CDR3 nucleotide sequence: TGTGCCAGCAGTTTGGATCCTCCTGTCCGTCATGAGCAGTTCTTC. Protein sequence: CASSLDPPVRHEQFF.

The chain is built from TRBV23-1 and TRBJ1-2, with D tentatively TRBD1 (6 bases). TRBV23-1 is labeled an ORF, and its function is uncertain. The CDR3 runs to 14 residues. The V gene lost 2 bases and the J gene lost 2 bases, with 9 bases spanning the gap. The CDR3 sequence is CASSQGDRNYGYTF. The CDR3 DNA reads TGCGCCAGCAGTCAAGGCGACAGGAACTATGGCTACACCTTC.

This chain connects TRBV30 to TRBJ1-5; the D is unclear. The CDR3 is 13 residues long. Germline V gives CDR1 GTSNPN, CDR2 SVGIG (reference sequence). V was cut by 1 base and J by 4 bases, with 8 bases left in between. Written as DNA, the CDR3 is TGTGCCTGGAGTGGAATGGGGAATCAGCCCCAGCATTTT. It is translated as CAWSGMGNQPQHF. Full variable domain (rest looked up from reference TRBV30 and TRBJ1-5): SQTIHQWPATLVQPVGSPLSLECTVEGTSNPNLYWYRQAAGRGLQLLFYSVGIGQISSEVPQNLSASRPQDRQFILSSKKLLLSDSGFYLCAWSGMGNQPQHFGDGTRLSIL.

The genes are TRBV14 and TRBJ2-1; 15 nucleotides line up with TRBD2. The CDR3 has 18 residues. The V gene end was trimmed by 1 base and the J gene end by 9 bases; junction bases not matched to a gene: 10. The V gene's germline CDR1 is SGHDN and CDR2 FVKESK. The DNA for the CDR3 is TGTGCCAGCAGCCAAGCCTTCGGGACTAGCGGGAGGTTGGGTGAGCAGTTCTTC. Amino acid sequence: CASSQAFGTSGRLGEQFF.

This chain links TRBV28 with TRBJ2-5, with 12 bases matching TRBD2. CDR1 is MDHEN and CDR2 is SYDVKM in the germline V gene. This CDR3 has 16 residues. The V segment lost 4 bases and the J segment 3 bases; nucleotides outside the gene matches: 6. Here the CDR3 DNA reads TGTGCCAGCAGTTCGACGACTAGCGGGAGTAAAGAGACCCAGTACTTC. Translation: CASSSTTSGSKETQYF. Filled out from reference TRBV28 and TRBJ2-5, the complete variable domain reads DVKVTQSSRYLVKRTGEKVFLECVQDMDHENMFWYRQDPGLGLRLIYFSYDVKMKEKGDIPEGYSVSREKKERFSLILESASTNQTSMYLCASSSTTSGSKETQYFGPGTRLLVL.

In its sample, this clone was seen once. The CDR3 is CASSLSLSGNQPQHF. The CDR3 nucleotides are TGTGCCAGCAGTTTAAGCTTAAGTGGCAATCAGCCCCAGCATTTT. This chain links TRBV28 with TRBJ1-5; D call uncertain. Trimming stripped 2 bases from V and 2 bases from J, with 10 bases between. This CDR3 region has 15 residues. Germline-derived CDR1 and CDR2 are MDHEN and SYDVKM. The variable domain in full, completed from reference TRBV28 and TRBJ1-5, reads DVKVTQSSRYLVKRTGEKVFLECVQDMDHENMFWYRQDPGLGLRLIYFSYDVKMKEKGDIPEGYSVSREKKERFSLILESASTNQTSMYLCASSLSLSGNQPQHFGDGTRLSIL.

The chain has TRBV7-9 and TRBJ2-7; 7 nucleotides line up with TRBD2. Germline trimming cut 4 bases from V and 2 bases from J; bases unmatched to any gene: 2. Germline values: CDR1 SEHNR, CDR2 FQNEAQ (reference sequence). This CDR3 comprises 13 residues. The CDR3 reads CASSWEGAYEQYF. In DNA form, the CDR3 reads TGTGCCAGCAGCTGGGAGGGAGCCTACGAGCAGTACTTC.

The gene calls are TRBV27 and TRBJ2-2, with 8 bases aligning to TRBD1. CDR3 size: 14 residues. Germline trimming cut 6 bases from V and 1 base from J; bases unmatched to any gene: 1. Germline V lookup: CDR1 MNHEY, CDR2 SMNVEV (reference sequence). The CDR3 loop is CASRGTGNTGELFF. DNA of the CDR3: TGTGCCAGCAGAGGGACAGGGAACACCGGGGAGCTGTTTTTT.

The rearrangement joins TRBV28 to TRBJ1-5, with 8 bases that match TRBD1. The CDR3 is made up of 13 amino acids. CDR1 MDHEN and CDR2 SYDVKM come from the germline V gene. J was trimmed by 4 bases and V by 5 bases; bases with no gene match: 1. The CDR3: CASSTGGNQPQHF. DNA for the CDR3: TGTGCCAGCAGTACAGGGGGTAATCAGCCCCAGCATTTT. The whole variable domain, filled in from reference TRBV28 and TRBJ1-5, reads DVKVTQSSRYLVKRTGEKVFLECVQDMDHENMFWYRQDPGLGLRLIYFSYDVKMKEKGDIPEGYSVSREKKERFSLILESASTNQTSMYLCASSTGGNQPQHFGDGTRLSIL.

J is TRBJ2-1 and V is TRBV19, with D perhaps matching TRBD1 (6 bases). The CDR3 totals 14 residues. Germline loops: CDR1 LNHDA, CDR2 SQIVND (reference sequence). V dropped 5 bases and J dropped 7 bases, with 15 bases sitting between them. The CDR3 loop is CASSAILTGNEQFF. The CDR3 DNA reads TGTGCCAGTAGTGCAATCTTAACAGGGAATGAGCAGTTCTTC.

The chain combines TRBV29-1 with TRBJ2-3; 13 bases agree with TRBD2. V lost 1 base and J lost 2; bases outside the gene matches: 9. The CDR3 contains 18 residues. Looked up from germline, CDR1 is SQVTM and CDR2 is ANQGSEA. CDR3 sequence: CSVEGFFGLAGDTDTQYF. For the CDR3, the DNA is TGCAGCGTTGAAGGGTTTTTTGGACTAGCGGGAGACACAGATACGCAGTATTTT.